The 14 T cell receptor beta chains reported below all come from one sample, sequenced in a study of regulatory T cells in long-lasting Graves disease (dated by TCRdb to the early 2020s). The receptor library was made with multiplex PCR. TCRdb lists the instrument as Illumina HiSeq 4000. To build TCR beta libraries, CDR3 regions were amplified by Arm-PCR using iRepertoire HTBI primers. Using fastp at Q25 and MiXCR, TCRdb reprocessed the public reads and kept productive beta chains. Duplicate CDR3 protein sequences are folded into a single record with the most common DNA and genes. This sample has hundreds of thousands of distinct CDR3 sequences in its table, and roughly a fifth of those were observed once. Jointly, the top ten make up 25% to 35% of the sample. This specimen's time point label, interpreted: persistent/refractory GD, antithyroid drugs over 5 years with positive TRAb. RNA was extracted from PBMCs in TRIzol for both TCR sequencing and RNA sequencing.

Sequencing used peripheral blood mononuclear cells (PBMCs), obtained when the disease was refractory, from a patient treated with antithyroid drugs. These receptors all stem from a female donor with Graves disease.

This clonotype was seen a handful of times. J is TRBJ2-2 and V is TRBV6-2 or TRBV6-3; no firm D call. This CDR3 has 12 amino acids. V was shortened by 0 bases and J by 6 bases, with 2 bases between the two germline ends. From germline, CDR1 is MNHEY and CDR2 SVGEGT. The CDR3 region has the DNA TGTGCCAGCAGTTACTCTGCCGGGGAGCTGTTTTTT. Translation: CASSYSAGELFF.

This clonotype came up a few times. The DNA of the CDR3 is TGCAGTGCTAGGAGCGGGGCAGATACGCAGTATTTT. The encoded protein is CSARSGADTQYF. This rearrangement joins TRBV20-1 to TRBJ2-3, with 7 bases lining up with TRBD2. CDR1 and CDR2 from the germline V gene are DFQATT and SNEGSKA (reference sequence). The ends lost 3 bases at V and 4 bases at J; junction bases unmatched: 1. This CDR3 has 12 amino acids.

The rearrangement links TRBV29-1 to TRBJ1-1; weak D call: TRBD1 (5 bases). Germline CDR1 and CDR2: SQVTM and ANQGSEA. CDR3 length: 13 amino acids. Deletions cut 5 bases from V and 1 base from J, with 11 bases between. CDR3 sequence reads: CSVLTVTNTEAFF. Written as DNA, the CDR3 is TGCAGCGTTCTGACAGTAACGAACACTGAAGCTTTCTTT. The whole variable domain, remainder taken from reference TRBV29-1 and TRBJ1-1, is SAVISQKPSRDICQRGTSLTIQCQVDSQVTMMFWYRQQPGQSLTLIATANQGSEATYESGFVIDKFPISRPNLTFSTLTVSNMSPEDSSIYLCSVLTVTNTEAFFGQGTRLTVV.

CDR3 bases: TGCGCCAGCAGCTTGGGGGACAGGGTGCGAAATGAGCAGTTCTTC. This codes for CASSLGDRVRNEQFF. The rearrangement uses TRBV5-1 and TRBJ2-1; 9 positions agree with TRBD1. Germline V gene data show CDR1 as SGHRS and CDR2 as YFSETQ. V lost 0 bases and J lost 7; bases outside the gene matches: 5. The CDR3 totals 15 residues.

The table lists this clonotype with many counts. A read error may produce the germline difference seen at one junction end. This rearrangement joins TRBV12-3 or TRBV12-4 to TRBJ1-2; D call uncertain. This CDR3 contains 11 residues. Written as DNA, the CDR3 is TGTGCCAGCAGCCCCCAGACCTTGACCTACTTC. The encoded protein is CASSPQTLTYF.

This clonotype appeared a few times. The rearrangement links TRBV12-3 or TRBV12-4 to TRBJ2-1; D is possibly TRBD2 (5 bases). Trimming took off 7 bases at V and 6 bases at J, with 19 bases between the two ends. The CDR3 is made up of 15 amino acids. The CDR3 sequence: CASTPLAGARNEQFF. CDR3 DNA: TGTGCCAGCACCCCCCTAGCTGGCGCCCGCAATGAGCAGTTCTTC.

The genes are TRBV29-1 and TRBJ2-2; 7 bases agree with TRBD2. Germline V gene lookup returns CDR1 SQVTM and CDR2 ANQGSEA. Trimming cost V 2 bases and J 5 bases; bases outside gene matches: 8. The CDR3 sequence is 15 residues long. In DNA form, the CDR3 reads TGCAGCGTTGAATGGTGGGAGGGCCGGACCGGGGAGCTGTTTTTT. Its translation is CSVEWWEGRTGELFF.

The J gene is TRBJ2-2, the V gene TRBV9; no clear D. Germline V CDR1 and CDR2: SGDLS, YYNGEE. Trimming took 0 bases from V and 5 from J, leaving 11 bases between them. The CDR3 runs to 15 residues. The CDR3 DNA reads as TGTGCCAGCAGCGTAGATGGATACCTGACCGGGGAGCTGTTTTTT. Amino acids: CASSVDGYLTGELFF.

The rearrangement links TRBV28 to TRBJ2-3, with 15 bases identical to TRBD2. With V trimmed by 8 bases and J by 2 bases, 8 bases remained unmatched. Germline V gene sequence: CDR1 MDHEN, CDR2 SYDVKM. The CDR3 sequence is 17 residues long. CDR3 loop: CASALGLAGGITDTQYF. For the CDR3, the DNA is TGTGCCAGCGCGCTAGGACTAGCGGGAGGGATCACAGATACGCAGTATTTT.

This clonotype was recorded at least ten times. The J gene is TRBJ1-2, the V gene TRBV18; 8 nucleotides align to TRBD1. CDR3 length equals 14 residues. Germline V gene data show CDR1 as KGHSH and CDR2 as LQKENI. The V gene end was trimmed by 5 bases and the J gene end by 1 base; junction bases not matched to a gene: 3. The DNA of the CDR3 is TGTGCCAGCTCAACGACAGGGGATAACTATGGCTACACCTTC. Translating gives CASSTTGDNYGYTF.

This clonotype showed up many times. The V call is TRBV24-1, the J call TRBJ1-2; D unclear. Trimming took 5 bases from V and 2 from J, leaving 11 bases between them. The CDR3 extends over 14 amino acids. The germline CDR1 and CDR2 sequences are KGHDR and SFDVKD. This chain's CDR3 is CATSARSGNYGYTF. In DNA, the CDR3 is TGTGCCACCAGTGCCCGGAGCGGCAACTATGGCTACACCTTC.

This clonotype was found a few times. The V call is TRBV19, the J call TRBJ1-4, with 12 bases matching TRBD1. Germline-derived CDR1 and CDR2 are LNHDA and SQIVND (reference sequence). V shed 7 bases, J shed 7 bases, and the junction held 10 bases outside the gene matches. This CDR3 has 16 amino acids. CDR3 residues: CASTSFRDRGLEKLFF. The CDR3 DNA follows: TGTGCCAGTACCTCGTTCCGGGACAGGGGGCTTGAAAAACTGTTTTTT.

To note about this clonotype: A junction end diverges from the germline sequence, so it may reflect a read error. The chain carries TRBV4-1 and TRBJ1-5; weak D call: TRBD1 (6 bases). Germline CDR1 MGHRA, CDR2 YSYEKL. This CDR3 spans 16 amino acids. The CDR3 sequence: CASSQDLRTAAGITYF. CDR3 nucleotide sequence: TGCGCCAGCAGCCAAGATTTAAGGACAGCCGCGGGGATAACTTATTTT.

This clonotype occurred many times. This chain uses TRBV28 with TRBJ1-2; no reliable D call. The CDR3 contains 14 residues. Germline CDR1 and CDR2: MDHEN and SYDVKM. Deletions cut 7 bases from V and 2 bases from J, with 14 bases between. In DNA, the CDR3 is TGTGCCAGCACAGACCTGACTAAGAACTATGGCTACACCTTC. Residues: CASTDLTKNYGYTF.